The 22 T cell receptor beta chains in this list originate from one sample, sequenced in a study of CD8 T cells in ankylosing spondylitis. These receptors' antigens are unknown. Study-level findings and limits: What appeared characteristic of ankylosing spondylitis blood was a TCR beta motif of eight highly homologous variants.

MiXCR, run by TCRdb on the 5' RACE reads, gives a single entry per CDR3 protein. This sample yields 450,000 or so distinct CDR3 sequences, of which more than 25% are seen a single time; 0.89% belongs to the top ten. Specimen: blood, either unsorted or a sorted T cell fraction (not recorded which). The receptors derive from a male donor with ankylosing spondylitis.

This clonotype was seen ten or more times. This chain uses TRBV20-1 with TRBJ2-5; 11 nucleotides match TRBD1. The CDR3 spans 13 residues. Germline V lookup: CDR1 DFQATT, CDR2 SNEGSKA (reference sequence). V was clipped by 6 bases and J by 2 bases; unmatched bases: 2. The CDR3 region is CSAGQGGQETQYF. CDR3 sequence (DNA): TGCAGTGCGGGACAGGGGGGACAAGAGACCCAGTACTTC.

The V call is TRBV4-1, the J call TRBJ2-3, with 12 bases matching TRBD2. Germline CDR1 reads MGHRA; CDR2 reads YSYEKL. The length of the CDR3 is 17 residues. The V segment lost 0 bases and the J segment 3 bases; nucleotides outside the gene matches: 4. The CDR3 nucleotides read TGCGCCAGCAGCCAAGACGCTAGCGGGAGGGGTACAGATACGCAGTATTTT. It is translated as CASSQDASGRGTDTQYF.

Only a few counts were recorded for this clonotype. V usage is TRBV12-3 or TRBV12-4 and J usage is TRBJ2-7; TRBD1 aligns across 7 bases. The CDR3 is 14 amino acids. V lost 6 bases to trimming and J lost 4 bases; unmatched junction nucleotides: 9. CDR3 sequence: CASSLNRGRYEQYF. In DNA form, the CDR3 reads TGTGCCAGCAGCCTTAACAGGGGAAGGTACGAGCAGTACTTC.

V usage is TRBV5-1 and J usage is TRBJ2-5, with 9 bases lining up with TRBD1. The CDR3 is made up of 15 amino acids. V lost 4 bases and J lost 4; bases outside the gene matches: 8. Germline V gives CDR1 SGHRS, CDR2 YFSETQ. Here the CDR3 DNA reads TGCGCCAGCAGCCCGCTCACAGGGGGCGCAGAGACCCAGTACTTC. Translation: CASSPLTGGAETQYF.

This clonotype was counted between two and nine times. This sequence joins TRBV7-2 and TRBJ1-2; tentative D call: TRBD1 (5 bases). The CDR3 loop spans 16 amino acids. Germline V gene data show CDR1 as SGHTA and CDR2 as FQGNSA. V lost 4 bases and J lost 6, with 21 bases in between. CDR3 nucleotides: TGTGCCAGCAGCTCCGAACAATACAGGAGTATGGATGGCTACACCTTC. It codes for CASSSEQYRSMDGYTF.

The sample holds a few counts of this clonotype. The chain uses TRBV6-1 and TRBJ2-7, with D perhaps TRBD1 or TRBD2 (6 bases each). From germline, CDR1 is MNHNS and CDR2 SASEGT. This CDR3 spans 13 amino acids. Trimming removed 5 bases from V and 7 bases from J, with 15 bases in between. The CDR3 is CASSRDIGGEQYV. As DNA, the CDR3 is TGTGCCAGCAGTCGGGACATCGGAGGGGAGCAGTACGTC.

This clonotype was observed a handful of times. The CDR3 bases are TGCGCCAGCAAACCCGACTACAATGAGCAGTTCTTC. This codes for CASKPDYNEQFF. The chain employs TRBV5-1 and TRBJ2-1; D is unresolved. Germline V CDR1 and CDR2: SGHRS, YFSETQ. The ends were cut back, 6 bases at V and 3 bases at J, with 7 bases in the middle. The CDR3 runs 12 residues.

This clonotype was detected only a few times. Here the CDR3 reads CSVMGPSGNYNEQFF. The DNA for the CDR3 is TGCAGTGTCATGGGGCCCAGCGGAAACTACAATGAGCAGTTCTTC. The chain recombines TRBV20-1 with TRBJ2-1, with D tentatively TRBD1 or TRBD2 (5 bases each). Germline values: CDR1 DFQATT, CDR2 SNEGSKA (reference sequence). CDR3 length equals 15 residues. Trimming pared 7 bases from V and 3 bases from J, leaving 19 bases between.

This clonotype has more than one count but fewer than ten. The chain employs TRBV28 and TRBJ2-5, with TRBD1 matching over 7 bases. This CDR3 is built from 17 residues. Germline values: CDR1 MDHEN, CDR2 SYDVKM. The ends lost 8 bases at V and 4 bases at J; junction bases unmatched: 19. The CDR3, as DNA: TGTGCCAGCGATCGAATTGGGACAGCCCGGATGGGAGAGACCCAGTACTTC. Translating it yields CASDRIGTARMGETQYF.

The chain is built from TRBV5-1 and TRBJ2-1; 7 bases line up with TRBD1. V trimming: 4 bases; J trimming: 6 bases; junction bases outside the gene matches: 7. Germline values: CDR1 SGHRS, CDR2 YFSETQ. The CDR3 spans 14 residues. Written as DNA, the CDR3 is TGCGCCAGCAGCACGGGGACAGTCCGCAATGAGCAGTTCTTC. Translation: CASSTGTVRNEQFF.

This clonotype was seen a few times. The genes are TRBV29-1 and TRBJ2-1; 9 positions agree with TRBD2. The CDR3 covers 16 residues. With 1 base clipped from V and 2 bases from J, the junction kept 6 bases outside the gene matches. The V gene's germline CDR1 is SQVTM and CDR2 ANQGSEA. Here the CDR3 reads CSVEVAAGGTYNEQFF. The CDR3 bases are TGCAGCGTTGAAGTGGCAGCGGGGGGAACCTACAATGAGCAGTTCTTC.

This clonotype was recorded a few times. The chain joins TRBV7-2 to TRBJ1-1, with no clear D. Germline-derived CDR1 and CDR2 are SGHTA and FQGNSA. The CDR3 runs 12 residues. V shed 2 bases and J shed 10 bases, with 11 bases lying between them. The CDR3 reads CASSLSQERAFF. The CDR3 DNA sequence: TGTGCCAGCAGCTTATCGCAGGAGCGAGCTTTCTTT.

This clonotype was counted only a few times. This chain links TRBV4-1 with TRBJ2-4, with D maybe TRBD2 (5 bases). V lost 0 bases, J lost 0 bases, and 9 bases lay in between. Germline CDR1 MGHRA, CDR2 YSYEKL. The CDR3 has 16 amino acids. The DNA of the CDR3 is TGCGCCAGCAGCCAAGATCCAGGACTAGCCAAAAACATTCAGTACTTC. Translated: CASSQDPGLAKNIQYF.

The table lists this clonotype with a few counts. In DNA, the CDR3 is TGCGCCAGCAGTTCGGGGACAGGGGGCGTCAATGAGCAGTTCTTC. Its translation is CASSSGTGGVNEQFF. The rearrangement links TRBV5-1 to TRBJ2-1, with 12 bases lining up with TRBD1. This CDR3 spans 15 amino acids. The J segment lost 6 bases and the V segment lost 5 bases, leaving 6 bases of the junction unmatched. Germline V gene data show CDR1 as SGHRS and CDR2 as YFSETQ.

The chain joins TRBV5-1 to TRBJ2-2, with D tentatively TRBD1 (6 bases). CDR1 and CDR2 (germline): SGHRS, YFSETQ. Trimming took off 0 bases at V and 6 bases at J, with 9 bases between the two ends. This CDR3 is 14 amino acids long. CDR3 residues: CASSLDREAGELFF. The CDR3, as DNA: TGCGCCAGCAGCTTGGACAGGGAAGCCGGGGAGCTGTTTTTT. The full variable domain, rest sourced from reference TRBV5-1 and TRBJ2-2, is KAGVTQTPRYLIKTRGQQVTLSCSPISGHRSVSWYQQTPGQGLQFLFEYFSETQRNKGNFPGRFSGRQFSNSRSEMNVSTLELGDSALYLCASSLDREAGELFFGEGSRLTVL.

This clonotype was detected only a few times. The V call is TRBV18, the J call TRBJ2-7; TRBD1 matches 11 bases. From germline, CDR1 is KGHSH and CDR2 LQKENI. The V and J ends lost 3 bases and 5 bases, in that order; junction bases with no gene match: 6. The CDR3 has 15 amino acids. The CDR3 loop reads CASSPGTGGTNEQYF. CDR3 DNA sequence: TGTGCCAGCTCACCCGGGACAGGGGGGACAAACGAGCAGTACTTC. Complete variable domain (other parts from reference TRBV18 and TRBJ2-7): NAGVMQNPRHLVRRRGQEARLRCSPMKGHSHVYWYRQLPEEGLKFMVYLQKENIIDESGMPKERFSAEFPKEGPSILRIQQVVRGDSAAYFCASSPGTGGTNEQYFGPGTRLTVT.

This clonotype was observed a handful of times. The chain couples TRBV29-1 to TRBJ2-2, with 13 nucleotides matching TRBD2. Trimming removed 7 bases from V and 5 bases from J; junction bases left unmatched: 7. Germline lookup yields CDR1 SQVTM and CDR2 ANQGSEA. This CDR3 region has 15 residues. The CDR3 here is CSARTSGSGTGELFF. CDR3 DNA sequence: TGCAGCGCACGGACTAGCGGGAGTGGGACCGGGGAGCTGTTTTTT.

This clonotype was seen a single time. The J gene is TRBJ2-5, the V gene TRBV15, with 7 nucleotides matching TRBD2. Trimming took 4 bases from V and 0 from J; bases not matched to a gene: 5. This CDR3 region has 15 residues. Germline assignment: CDR1 LNHNV and CDR2 YYDKDF (reference sequence). The CDR3 sequence: CATSMPAGYQETQYF. The DNA of the CDR3 is TGTGCCACCAGCATGCCAGCGGGGTACCAAGAGACCCAGTACTTC.

This chain joins TRBV12-3 or TRBV12-4 and TRBJ2-2, with a weak D call TRBD1 (6 bases). V lost 7 bases, J lost 2 bases, and 11 bases lay in between. CDR3 length: 14 amino acids. This chain's CDR3 is CASTRQVNTGELFF. CDR3 nucleotide sequence: TGTGCCAGCACGCGACAGGTTAACACCGGGGAGCTGTTTTTT.

The chain employs TRBV28 and TRBJ2-7; D gene uncertain. V was pared by 3 bases and J by 3 bases, with 18 bases between. Germline CDR1 and CDR2: MDHEN and SYDVKM. CDR3 length: 16 amino acids. Here the CDR3 reads CASSFGSRAPVYEQYF. CDR3 DNA sequence: TGTGCCAGCAGTTTCGGTAGTAGGGCCCCTGTCTACGAGCAGTACTTC.

The V call is TRBV5-8, the J call TRBJ2-1, with a possible D match to TRBD1 (6 bases). CDR3 size: 12 residues. V was shortened by 4 bases and J by 15 bases, with 17 bases between the two germline ends. CDR1 is SGHTS, CDR2 YDEGEE, per germline. The CDR3 spells CASSPPDSPPFF. As DNA, the CDR3 is TGTGCCAGCAGCCCACCGGACAGTCCCCCGTTCTTC.

The gene calls are TRBV7-9 and TRBJ2-5; TRBD2 matches 7 bases. CDR1 and CDR2 (germline): SEHNR, FQNEAQ (reference sequence). This CDR3 has 16 amino acids. The V gene end was trimmed by 1 base and the J gene end by 5 bases; junction bases not matched to a gene: 10. In nucleotides, the CDR3 is TGTGCCAGCAGCTTAGGATGGCTAGCGGAAGGGGAGACCCAGTACTTC. The encoded protein is CASSLGWLAEGETQYF.